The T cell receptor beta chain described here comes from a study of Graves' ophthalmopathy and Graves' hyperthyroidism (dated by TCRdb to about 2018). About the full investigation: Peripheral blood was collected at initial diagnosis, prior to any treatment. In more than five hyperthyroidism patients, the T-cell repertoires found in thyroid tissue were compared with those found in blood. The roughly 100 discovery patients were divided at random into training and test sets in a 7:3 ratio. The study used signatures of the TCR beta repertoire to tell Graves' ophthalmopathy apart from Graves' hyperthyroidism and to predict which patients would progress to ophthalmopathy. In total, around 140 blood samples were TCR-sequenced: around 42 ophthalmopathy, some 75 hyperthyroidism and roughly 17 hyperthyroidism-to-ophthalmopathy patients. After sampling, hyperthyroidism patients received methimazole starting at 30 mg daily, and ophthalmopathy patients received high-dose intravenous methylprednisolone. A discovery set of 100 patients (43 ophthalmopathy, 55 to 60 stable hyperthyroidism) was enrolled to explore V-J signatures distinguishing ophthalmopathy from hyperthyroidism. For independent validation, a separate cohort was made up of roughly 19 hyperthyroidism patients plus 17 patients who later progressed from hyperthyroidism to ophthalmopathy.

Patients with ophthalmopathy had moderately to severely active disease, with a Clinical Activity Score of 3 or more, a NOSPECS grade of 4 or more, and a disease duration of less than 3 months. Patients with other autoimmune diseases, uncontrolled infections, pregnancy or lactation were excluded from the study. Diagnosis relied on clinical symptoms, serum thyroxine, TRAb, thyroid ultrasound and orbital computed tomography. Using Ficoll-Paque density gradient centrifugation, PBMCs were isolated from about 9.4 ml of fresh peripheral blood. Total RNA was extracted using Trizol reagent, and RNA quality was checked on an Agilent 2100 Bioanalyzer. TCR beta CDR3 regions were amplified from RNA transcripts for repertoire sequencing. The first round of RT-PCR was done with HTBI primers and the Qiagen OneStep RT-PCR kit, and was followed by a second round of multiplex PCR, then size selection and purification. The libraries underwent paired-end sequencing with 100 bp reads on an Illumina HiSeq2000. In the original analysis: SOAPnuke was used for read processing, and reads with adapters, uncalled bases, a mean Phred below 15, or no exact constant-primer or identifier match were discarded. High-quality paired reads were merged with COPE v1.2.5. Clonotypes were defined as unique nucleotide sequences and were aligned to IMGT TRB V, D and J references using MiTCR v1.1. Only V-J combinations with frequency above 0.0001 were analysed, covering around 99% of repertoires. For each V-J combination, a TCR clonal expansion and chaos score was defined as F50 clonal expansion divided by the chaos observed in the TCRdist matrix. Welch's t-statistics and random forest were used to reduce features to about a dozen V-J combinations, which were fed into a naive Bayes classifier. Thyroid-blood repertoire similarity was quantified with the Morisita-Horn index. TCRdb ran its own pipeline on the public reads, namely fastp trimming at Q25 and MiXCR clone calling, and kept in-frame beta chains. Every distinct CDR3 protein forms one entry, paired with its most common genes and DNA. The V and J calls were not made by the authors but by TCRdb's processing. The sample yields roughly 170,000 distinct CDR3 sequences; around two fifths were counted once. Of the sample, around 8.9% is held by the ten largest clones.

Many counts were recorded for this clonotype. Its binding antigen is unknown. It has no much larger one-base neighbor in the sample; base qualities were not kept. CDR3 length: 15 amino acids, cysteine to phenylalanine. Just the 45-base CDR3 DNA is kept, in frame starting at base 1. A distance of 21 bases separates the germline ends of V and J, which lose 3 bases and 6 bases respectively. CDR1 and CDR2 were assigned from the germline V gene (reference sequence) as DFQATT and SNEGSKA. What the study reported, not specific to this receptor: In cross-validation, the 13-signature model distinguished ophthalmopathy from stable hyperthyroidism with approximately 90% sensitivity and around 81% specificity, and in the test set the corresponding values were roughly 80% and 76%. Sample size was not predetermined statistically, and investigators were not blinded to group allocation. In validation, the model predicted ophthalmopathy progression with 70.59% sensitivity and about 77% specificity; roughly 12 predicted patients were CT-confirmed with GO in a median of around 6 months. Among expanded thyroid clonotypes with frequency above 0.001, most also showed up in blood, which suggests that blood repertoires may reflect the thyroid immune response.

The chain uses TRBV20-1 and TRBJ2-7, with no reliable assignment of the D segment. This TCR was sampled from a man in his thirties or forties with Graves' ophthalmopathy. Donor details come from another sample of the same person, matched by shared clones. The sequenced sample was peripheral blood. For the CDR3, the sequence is CSARSPGLPASEQYF. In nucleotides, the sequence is TGCAGTGCTAGGAGTCCGGGTCTCCCGGCCTCCGAGCAGTACTTC.